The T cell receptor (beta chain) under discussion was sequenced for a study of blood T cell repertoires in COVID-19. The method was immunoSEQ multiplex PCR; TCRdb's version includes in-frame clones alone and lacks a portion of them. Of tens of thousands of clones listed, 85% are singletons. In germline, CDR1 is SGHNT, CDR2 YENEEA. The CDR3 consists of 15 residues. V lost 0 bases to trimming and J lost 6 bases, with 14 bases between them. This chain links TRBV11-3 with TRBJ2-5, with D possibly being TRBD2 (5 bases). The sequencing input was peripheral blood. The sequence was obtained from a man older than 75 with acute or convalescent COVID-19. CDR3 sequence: CASSLDSEPGKTQYF. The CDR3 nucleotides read TGTGCCAGCAGCTTAGACTCCGAGCCCGGGAAGACCCAGTACTTC.